The 19 T cell receptor beta chains below all came from one sample that was sequenced in a study of shared clonotypes between healthy human individuals. Sequencing was performed with immunoSEQ multiplex PCR; in TCRdb, only in-frame clones are kept and a portion is missing. The repertoire holds around 500,000 clones, with roughly 85% as singletons. Sequenced: PBMCs. The receptors were gathered from a middle-aged woman in good health. Some clones in this sample may be carry-over from other donors' samples.

This chain links TRBV5-4 with TRBJ2-2; D remains unclear. Trimming pared 0 bases from V and 3 bases from J, leaving 9 bases between. This CDR3 spans 15 amino acids. Germline-derived CDR1 and CDR2 are SGHNT and YYREEE (reference sequence). CDR3 region: CASSLGGRDTGELFF. The DNA of the CDR3 is TGTGCCAGCAGCTTGGGGGGAAGGGACACCGGGGAGCTGTTTTTT.

The chain couples TRBV5-1 to TRBJ2-5; 7 nucleotides agree with TRBD2. The CDR3 has 13 residues. Germline V gene data show CDR1 as SGHRS and CDR2 as YFSETQ. The trim removed 3 bases at V and 2 bases at J, leaving 1 base unmatched. As DNA, the CDR3 is TGCGCCAGCAGCTGGGGGGGACAAGAGACCCAGTACTTC. This codes for CASSWGGQETQYF. The full variable domain, rest sourced from reference TRBV5-1 and TRBJ2-5, is KAGVTQTPRYLIKTRGQQVTLSCSPISGHRSVSWYQQTPGQGLQFLFEYFSETQRNKGNFPGRFSGRQFSNSRSEMNVSTLELGDSALYLCASSWGGQETQYFGPGTRLLVL.

In regard to this clone: Other DNA sequences in this sample translate to the same CDR3. The rearrangement uses TRBV14 and TRBJ1-5; D gene uncertain. V was shortened by 4 bases and J by 4 bases, with 5 bases between the two germline ends. In germline, CDR1 is SGHDN, CDR2 FVKESK. CDR3 length equals 12 residues. CDR3 in amino acids: CASSLGNQPQHF. Here the CDR3 DNA reads TGTGCCAGCAGCCTCGGTAATCAGCCCCAGCATTTT.

The chain couples TRBV29-1 to TRBJ2-1, with 7 bases lining up with TRBD2. The CDR3 spans 14 residues. Germline V CDR1 and CDR2: SQVTM, ANQGSEA. V was clipped by 6 bases and J by 5 bases; unmatched bases: 10. CDR3 residues: CSVSQSGVNNEQFF. CDR3 nucleotide sequence: TGCAGCGTCTCTCAAAGCGGGGTAAACAATGAGCAGTTCTTC.

This clone appeared a single time. The V and J genes are TRBV28 and TRBJ2-1; no definite D call. Deletions cut 6 bases from V and 6 bases from J, with 12 bases between. The length of the CDR3 is 13 residues. Per germline, CDR1 MDHEN and CDR2 SYDVKM. The CDR3 bases are TGTGCCAGCAGGACCGATGTGGCCAATGAGCAGTTCTTC. It encodes CASRTDVANEQFF.

This clone was detected only a few times. A far larger clone is just one base off, so this is likely a read error. The sample has other DNA sequences that encode this CDR3 too. The chain employs TRBV20-1 and TRBJ2-1; D gene ambiguous. CDR3 size: 10 residues. CDR1 DFQATT and CDR2 SNEGSKA come from the germline V gene (reference sequence). The V end was cut by 4 bases, the J end by 4 bases, with 2 bases between. The CDR3 loop is CSAIYNEQFF. The CDR3 DNA reads as TGCAGTGCTATTTACAATGAGCAGTTCTTC.

This rearrangement joins TRBV6-5 to TRBJ2-3; D not resolved. The CDR3 length is 11 residues. Trimming shortened V by 6 bases and J by 6 bases, and 7 bases separated the two germline ends. Germline V gene data show CDR1 as MNHEY and CDR2 as SVGAGI. The CDR3 loop is CASSKQDTQYF. The CDR3 DNA reads as TGTGCCAGCAGCAAACAGGATACGCAGTATTTT.

The gene calls are TRBV19 and TRBJ2-7; tentative D call: TRBD2 (5 bases). Germline CDR1 is LNHDA and CDR2 is SQIVND (reference sequence). Trimming took 6 bases from V and 7 from J, leaving 16 bases between them. The CDR3 length is 13 residues. Here the CDR3 DNA reads TGTGCCAGTAGCAACGACGGTCGGAGGGAGCAGTACTTC. This gives the protein CASSNDGRREQYF.

The V and J genes are TRBV7-2 and TRBJ2-4, with D perhaps matching TRBD1 or TRBD2 (5 bases each). The CDR3 spans 15 residues. Germline CDR1 and CDR2: SGHTA and FQGNSA. V shed 5 bases and J shed 7 bases, with 18 bases lying between them. The CDR3 is CASSLGWDPGNIQYF. CDR3 nucleotide sequence: TGTGCCAGCAGCCTCGGATGGGACCCCGGGAACATTCAGTACTTC.

The V gene is TRBV4-1, the J gene TRBJ2-2, with unresolved D. CDR1 is MGHRA, CDR2 YSYEKL, per germline. The CDR3 spans 12 residues. The ends were cut back, 3 bases at V and 6 bases at J, with 5 bases in the middle. CDR3 region: CASSQWPGELFF. CDR3 sequence (DNA): TGCGCCAGCAGCCAGTGGCCCGGGGAGCTGTTTTTT.

Of note for this clone: Within the sample, other DNA sequences also encode this same CDR3. The chain recombines TRBV6-4 with TRBJ1-1; 7 nucleotides align to TRBD1. The CDR3 consists of 13 residues. With V trimmed by 6 bases and J by 2 bases, 3 bases remained unmatched. The germline CDR1 and CDR2 sequences are MRHNA and SNTAGT. DNA of the CDR3: TGTGCCAGCAGCCGGACAGGAAACACTGAAGCTTTCTTT. This gives the protein CASSRTGNTEAFF.

The chain couples TRBV29-1 to TRBJ2-1; 8 bases align to TRBD2. The CDR3 spans 11 residues. Germline V gene data show CDR1 as SQVTM and CDR2 as ANQGSEA. V shed 6 bases, J shed 6 bases, and the junction held 1 base outside the gene matches. CDR3 bases: TGCAGCGTCCTAGCGGGCAATGAGCAGTTCTTC. Protein: CSVLAGNEQFF.

The CDR3 is CASSLGQQQETQYF. The CDR3 DNA reads TGCGCCAGCAGCTTGGGACAGCAACAAGAGACCCAGTACTTC. The V and J genes are TRBV5-1 and TRBJ2-5; TRBD1 is a possible D gene (5 bases). This CDR3 region has 14 residues. Germline V gives CDR1 SGHRS, CDR2 YFSETQ. V lost 0 bases and J 2 bases, leaving 8 bases between the germline ends.

This clone was picked up many times. CDR3 residues: CASSQVTGRGRTEAFF. CDR3 nucleotide sequence: TGTGCCAGCAGCCAAGTGACAGGTAGAGGGAGAACTGAAGCTTTCTTT. V is TRBV14 and J is TRBJ1-1; D may be TRBD1 (6 bases). V was shortened by 1 base and J by 5 bases, with 17 bases between the two germline ends. The CDR3 is 16 amino acids. Per germline, CDR1 SGHDN and CDR2 FVKESK.

A few counts support this clone. The same CDR3 also results from other DNA sequences found in this sample. The chain uses TRBV7-3 and TRBJ1-1, with unresolved D. V lost 3 bases, J lost 1 base, and 6 bases lay in between. CDR1 and CDR2 from the germline V gene are SGHTA and FQGTGA. The CDR3 has 13 residues. The CDR3 DNA reads TGTGCCAGCAGCTTGGGCAGGAACACTGAAGCTTTCTTT. Protein sequence: CASSLGRNTEAFF.

The chain employs TRBV4-1 and TRBJ2-3; TRBD1 matches 9 bases. After removal of 2 bases from V and 4 bases from J, the junction contained 7 bases not matched to a gene. The CDR3 covers 16 residues. CDR1 MGHRA and CDR2 YSYEKL come from the germline V gene. The CDR3 DNA follows: TGCGCCAGCAGCCAAACCGGGACAGGGTCCGCAGATACGCAGTATTTT. It encodes CASSQTGTGSADTQYF.

The chain recombines TRBV7-6 with TRBJ2-7; TRBD2 might be the D (6 bases). The germline V and J ends were trimmed by 5 bases and 6 bases, with 17 bases remaining between them. The CDR3 totals 14 residues. Germline V gene sequence: CDR1 SGHVS, CDR2 FNYEAQ. The CDR3, as DNA: TGTGCCAGCAGCCCTCAGGAGGGTAGCTCCGAGCAGTACTTC. As protein: CASSPQEGSSEQYF.

The chain combines TRBV7-3 with TRBJ1-1; no clear D gene. V was trimmed by 0 bases and J by 1 base, leaving 12 bases between them. The CDR3 runs to 16 residues. Germline CDR1 is SGHTA and CDR2 is FQGTGA. CDR3 nucleotide sequence: TGTGCCAGCAGCTTAACCCGGGTCGCTGGGAACACTGAAGCTTTCTTT. Residues: CASSLTRVAGNTEAFF. Full variable domain (missing parts from reference TRBV7-3 and TRBJ1-1): GAGVSQTPSNKVTEKGKYVELRCDPISGHTALYWYRQSLGQGPEFLIYFQGTGAADDSGLPNDRFFAVRPEGSVSTLKIQRTERGDSAVYLCASSLTRVAGNTEAFFGQGTRLTVV.

This clone was detected only once. The chain couples TRBV6-1 to TRBJ1-5, with D unresolved. Germline assignment: CDR1 MNHNS and CDR2 SASEGT. Trimming pared 0 bases from V and 6 bases from J, leaving 12 bases between. The CDR3 covers 15 residues. The CDR3 nucleotides are TGTGCCAGCAGTGAAGCCGAGGAGGGCCCTCAGCCCCAGCATTTT. It specifies CASSEAEEGPQPQHF.